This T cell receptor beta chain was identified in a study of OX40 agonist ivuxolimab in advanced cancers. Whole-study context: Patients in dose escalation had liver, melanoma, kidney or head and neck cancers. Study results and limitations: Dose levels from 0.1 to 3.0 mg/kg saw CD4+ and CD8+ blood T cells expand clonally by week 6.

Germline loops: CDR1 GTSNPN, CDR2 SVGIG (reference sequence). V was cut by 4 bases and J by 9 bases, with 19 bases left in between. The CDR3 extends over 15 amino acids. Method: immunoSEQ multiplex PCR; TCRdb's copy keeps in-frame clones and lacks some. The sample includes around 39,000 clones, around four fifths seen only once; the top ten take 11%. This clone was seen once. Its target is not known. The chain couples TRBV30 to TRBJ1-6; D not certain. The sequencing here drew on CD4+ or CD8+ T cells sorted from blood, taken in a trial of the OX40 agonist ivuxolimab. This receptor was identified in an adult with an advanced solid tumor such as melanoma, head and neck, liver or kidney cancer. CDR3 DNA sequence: TGTGCCTGGACCTCGCAGCAGTCAAGGGTTTCACCCCTCCACTTT. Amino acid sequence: CAWTSQQSRVSPLHF. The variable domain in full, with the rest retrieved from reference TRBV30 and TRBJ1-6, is SQTIHQWPATLVQPVGSPLSLECTVEGTSNPNLYWYRQAAGRGLQLLFYSVGIGQISSEVPQNLSASRPQDRQFILSSKKLLLSDSGFYLCAWTSQQSRVSPLHFGNGTRLTVT.